Only a few counts were recorded for the clone carrying this T cell receptor beta chain. Germline V CDR1 and CDR2: DFQATT, SNEGSKA (reference sequence). The ends were cut back, 6 bases at V and 8 bases at J, with 13 bases in the middle. The CDR3 consists of 11 residues. This entry belongs to a study of blood T cell repertoires in COVID-19. Study-wide background: Donors in the United States, Italy and Spain gave samples during acute or convalescent COVID-19. PBMCs, B-cell-depleted T cells, or T cells provided the cDNA or gDNA that made up the material.

Original data processing: By means of reference gene primer amplification, nucleated cell counts were estimated. Assay used: immunoSEQ multiplex PCR; TCRdb lists only in-frame clones, some missing. V and J calls and clone size are copied from that table; D and trimming were computed from the DNA. This repertoire shows 80,000 or so clones, 75% to 85% found once; its top ten account for around 5%. The V call is TRBV20-1, the J call TRBJ1-2; possible D gene TRBD1, 5 bases. The source of this sequence is a woman in her 70s with acute or convalescent COVID-19. Sequences were obtained from peripheral blood. The CDR3 nucleotides read TGCAGTGCCCCGGGGGGGGGAGGCTACACCTTC. Translating gives CSAPGGGGYTF.